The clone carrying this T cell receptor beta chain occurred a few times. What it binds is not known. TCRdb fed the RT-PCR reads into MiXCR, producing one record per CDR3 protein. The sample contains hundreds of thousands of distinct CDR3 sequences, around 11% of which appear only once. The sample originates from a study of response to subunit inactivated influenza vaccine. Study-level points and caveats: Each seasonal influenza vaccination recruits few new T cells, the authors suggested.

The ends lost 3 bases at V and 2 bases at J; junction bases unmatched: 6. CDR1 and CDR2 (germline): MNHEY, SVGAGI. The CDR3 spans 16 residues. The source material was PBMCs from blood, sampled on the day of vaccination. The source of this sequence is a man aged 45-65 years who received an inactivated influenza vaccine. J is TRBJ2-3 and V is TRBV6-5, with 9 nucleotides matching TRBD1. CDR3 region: CASSYLRDRDTDTQYF. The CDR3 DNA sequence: TGTGCCAGCAGTTATCTCCGGGACAGGGACACAGATACGCAGTATTTT.